Each of the 14 T cell receptor beta chains below was sequenced from the same sample in a study of OX40 agonist ivuxolimab in advanced cancers. Profiling relied on immunoSEQ multiplex PCR, and the TCRdb table lists in-frame clones only, not all of them. The sample shows around 90,000 clones, 80% to 90% of them seen only once. The sequences come from CD4+ or CD8+ T cells sorted from blood, collected in a trial of the OX40 agonist ivuxolimab. These receptors were collected from an adult with an advanced solid tumor such as melanoma, head and neck, liver or kidney cancer.

The rearrangement uses TRBV5-1 and TRBJ2-1, with 11 bases aligning to TRBD2. V lost 4 bases, J lost 7 bases, and 7 bases stayed unmatched. Germline values: CDR1 SGHRS, CDR2 YFSETQ. CDR3 length equals 15 residues. The CDR3 is CASSPSGRSANEQFF. CDR3 DNA sequence: TGCGCCAGCAGCCCTAGCGGGAGGTCGGCAAATGAGCAGTTCTTC.

The rearrangement joins TRBV27 to TRBJ2-1; no clear D. The CDR3 is 13 amino acids. Trimming pared 6 bases from V and 6 bases from J, leaving 12 bases between. From germline, CDR1 is MNHEY and CDR2 SMNVEV (reference sequence). The CDR3 loop reads CASSRLVSNEQFF. CDR3 sequence (DNA): TGTGCCAGCAGCCGTTTAGTGTCCAATGAGCAGTTCTTC.

The chain links TRBV19 to TRBJ1-6; TRBD1 agrees at 11 bases. V shed 3 bases and J 8 bases; nucleotides not matched to a gene: 6. The germline V gene encodes CDR1 LNHDA and CDR2 SQIVND (reference sequence). There are 16 residues in the CDR3. CDR3 DNA: TGTGCCAGTAGTATCCCGGGACAGGGGGGCGATTCACCCCTCCACTTT. As protein: CASSIPGQGGDSPLHF.

The chain employs TRBV10-3 and TRBJ2-7; 7 bases line up with TRBD2. Germline CDR1 reads ENHRY; CDR2 reads SYGVKD. J was trimmed by 6 bases and V by 8 bases; bases with no gene match: 16. The CDR3 consists of 15 residues. The CDR3 DNA reads as TGTGCCATCCGGGGTAAAAGGGAGGGCCTTTTCGAGCAGTACTTC. Its translation: CAIRGKREGLFEQYF.

The chain couples TRBV5-5 to TRBJ2-7; no reliable D call. Trimming took 4 bases from V and 7 from J, leaving 12 bases between them. The CDR3 has 12 residues. CDR1 is SGHKS and CDR2 is YYEKEE in the germline V gene (reference sequence). CDR3 residues: CASSRDGIEQYF. The CDR3 region has the DNA TGTGCCAGCAGCCGAGACGGAATTGAGCAGTACTTC.

The V gene is TRBV18, the J gene TRBJ1-4; 8 nucleotides align to TRBD1. Trimming took 9 bases from V and 2 from J; bases not matched to a gene: 8. Germline V gives CDR1 KGHSH, CDR2 LQKENI. The CDR3 runs 15 residues. CDR3 nucleotide sequence: TGTGCCAGTCGACAGGGGTTCGGCACTAATGAAAAACTGTTTTTT. Encoded protein: CASRQGFGTNEKLFF.

The chain recombines TRBV6-5 with TRBJ2-1; 9 positions match TRBD2. The germline gives CDR1 MNHEY, CDR2 SVGAGI. This CDR3 has 15 amino acids. The V and J ends lost 6 bases and 6 bases, in that order; junction bases with no gene match: 9. CDR3 nucleotide sequence: TGTGCCAGCAGCCCCTCGAGCGGGAGGCCCAATGAGCAGTTCTTC. It encodes CASSPSSGRPNEQFF.

The chain uses TRBV7-2 and TRBJ2-3; 12 bases fit TRBD2. This CDR3 spans 17 amino acids. V trimming: 0 bases; J trimming: 6 bases; junction bases outside the gene matches: 7. CDR1 and CDR2 from the germline V gene are SGHTA and FQGNSA. As DNA, the CDR3 is TGTGCCAGCAGCTTAGCCCCGACTAGCGGGAGTTCTGATACGCAGTATTTT. Its protein product is CASSLAPTSGSSDTQYF.

The V and J genes are TRBV14 and TRBJ2-2; tentatively, D is TRBD1 or TRBD2 (5 bases each). Germline V gene lookup returns CDR1 SGHDN and CDR2 FVKESK. Trimming took off 5 bases at V and 1 base at J, with 20 bases between the two ends. This CDR3 region has 18 residues. The CDR3 coding sequence is TGTGCCAGCAGCTCAGACAAAGGGACGTTATTGAACACCGGGGAGCTGTTTTTT. Its translation: CASSSDKGTLLNTGELFF.

The V and J genes are TRBV7-6 and TRBJ2-1; a possible D gene is TRBD1 (6 bases). Per the germline V gene, CDR1 is SGHVS and CDR2 is FNYEAQ. This CDR3 is built from 13 residues. V lost 5 bases and J 8 bases, leaving 13 bases between the germline ends. CDR3 sequence reads: CASSQTQGYEQFF. CDR3 coding DNA: TGTGCCAGCAGCCAAACACAGGGCTATGAGCAGTTCTTC.

V is TRBV6-5 and J is TRBJ2-5; no clear D. V was pared by 7 bases and J by 4 bases, with 7 bases between. The CDR3 extends over 11 amino acids. CDR1 is MNHEY and CDR2 is SVGAGI in the germline V gene. CDR3 sequence (DNA): TGTGCCAGCAATAGACCAGAGACCCAGTACTTC. Translated, it gives CASNRPETQYF.

CDR3 protein: CASSEVVGQGTDTQYF. The DNA of the CDR3 is TGTGCCAGCAGTGAAGTCGTCGGACAGGGTACAGATACGCAGTATTTT. V usage is TRBV6-1 and J usage is TRBJ2-3, with 8 positions matching TRBD1. The CDR3 is 16 amino acids. The germline V gene has CDR1 MNHNS and CDR2 SASEGT. Trimming took 1 base from V and 3 from J; bases not matched to a gene: 6.

This clone came up once. This chain joins TRBV25-1 and TRBJ1-2, with TRBD1 as a possible D gene (5 bases). The CDR3 consists of 14 residues. Germline V lookup: CDR1 MGHDK, CDR2 SYGVNS. V lost 3 bases to trimming and J lost 0 bases, with 8 bases between them. CDR3 amino acids: CASSDGASNYGYTF. The CDR3 DNA sequence: TGTGCCAGCAGTGACGGGGCTTCTAACTATGGCTACACCTTC.

This clone was detected a few times. The same CDR3 arises from other DNA sequences in this sample as well. The CDR3 DNA is TGCAGTGCGAGCGGGAACAACGAGCAGTACTTC. It yields the protein CSASGNNEQYF. The chain links TRBV20-1 to TRBJ2-7, with 7 bases lining up with TRBD2. CDR1 is DFQATT and CDR2 is SNEGSKA in the germline V gene (reference sequence). CDR3 length: 11 amino acids. V trimming: 6 bases; J trimming: 5 bases; junction bases outside the gene matches: 4.